Below, one T cell receptor (beta chain) is given with its context. This specimen comes from a study of cytomegalovirus exposure and HLA in healthy donors. Amplification used 60 Vbeta primers and 13 Jbeta primers. The repertoire was sequenced with immunoSEQ multiplex PCR; TCRdb's copy has only in-frame clones and lacks some. The sample lists some 160,000 clones, roughly 85% occurring once. The sequence came from a woman in her 40s in good health and CMV-seronegative. The sequenced material came from PBMCs.

CDR3 sequence (DNA): TGTGCCAGCAGTCCGGGGGGGGGAGGCAATCAGCCCCAGCATTTT. Its translation is CASSPGGGGNQPQHF. The gene calls are TRBV2 and TRBJ1-5; TRBD1 is a possible D gene (5 bases). Germline CDR1 and CDR2: SNHLY and FYNNEI. The CDR3 has 15 amino acids. Trimming removed 5 bases from V and 2 bases from J, with 13 bases in between. Looking up the rest from reference TRBV2 and TRBJ1-5 gives the full variable domain: EPEVTQTPSHQVTQMGQEVILRCVPISNHLYFYWYRQILGQKVEFLVSFYNNEISEKSEIFDDQFSVERPDGSNFTLKIRSTKLEDSAMYFCASSPGGGGNQPQHFGDGTRLSIL.